One and the same sample provided the 10 T cell receptor beta chains below, sequenced in a study of human T cells and chemical hapten exposure. TCRdb reanalysed the RACE reads using MiXCR and keeps one entry per CDR3 protein. The sample lists about 120,000 distinct CDR3 sequences, less than 15% occurring once. As to time point: pre-sensitization, week 0. As to treatment: therapeutic diphenylcyclopropenone sensitization with weekly scalp DPC. The sample here was whole blood, taken in connection with sensitization to the hapten diphenylcyclopropenone (DPC). The receptor source for this set is a woman between 18 and 29 years old with alopecia areata. Some clones in this sample may be carry-over from other donors' samples.

There are a few counts of this clonotype. CDR3 loop: CASSHLGQGASEKLFF. The DNA of the CDR3 is TGTGCCAGCAGCCACCTTGGACAGGGGGCTAGTGAAAAACTGTTTTTT. The genes are TRBV14 and TRBJ1-4, with 11 bases that match TRBD1. The V gene's germline CDR1 is SGHDN and CDR2 FVKESK. The junction had 7 bases not matched to a gene; V was cut back by 3 bases and J by 7 bases. This CDR3 has 16 residues.

The chain carries TRBV29-1 and TRBJ2-7; D ambiguous. The CDR3 length is 12 residues. Germline V lookup: CDR1 SQVTM, CDR2 ANQGSEA. V was shortened by 5 bases and J by 8 bases, with 16 bases between the two germline ends. The CDR3 region has the DNA TGCAGCGTTCGACAAGACCTACTGAAGCAGTACTTC. Its protein product is CSVRQDLLKQYF.

Only a few counts were recorded for this clonotype. The chain has TRBV6-1 and TRBJ1-6; D remains ambiguous. The CDR3 contains 16 residues. Germline values: CDR1 MNHNS, CDR2 SASEGT. V was trimmed by 2 bases and J by 0 bases, leaving 8 bases between them. This chain's CDR3 is CASSEIDTSYNSPLHF. The CDR3, as DNA: TGTGCCAGCAGTGAAATTGACACCTCCTATAATTCACCCCTCCACTTT.

This clonotype was detected only a few times. The V gene is TRBV20-1, the J gene TRBJ2-1; D remains unclear. CDR1 is DFQATT and CDR2 is SNEGSKA in the germline V gene (reference sequence). This CDR3 has 14 residues. Trimming shortened V by 3 bases and J by 8 bases, and 17 bases separated the two germline ends. The CDR3: CSASPHSPADEQFF. CDR3 coding DNA: TGCAGTGCTAGCCCACACAGCCCAGCCGATGAGCAGTTCTTC.

This clonotype was seen more than once but under ten times. The chain recombines TRBV29-1 with TRBJ2-1; TRBD2 aligns across 9 bases. The germline V gene encodes CDR1 SQVTM and CDR2 ANQGSEA. This CDR3 contains 14 residues. Trimming at V came to 6 bases and at J to 4 bases, leaving 7 bases not matched to a gene. The CDR3 region has the DNA TGCAGCGTACTCGGTCTAGCGGGGTACAATGAGCAGTTCTTC. Its protein product is CSVLGLAGYNEQFF.

This clonotype showed up just a few times. J is TRBJ2-3 and V is TRBV20-1, with 9 bases aligning to TRBD2. Germline-derived CDR1 and CDR2 are DFQATT and SNEGSKA (reference sequence). V gave up 8 bases and J gave up 1 base; unmatched junction bases: 4. This CDR3 contains 13 residues. In DNA form, the CDR3 reads TGCAGTCCTCGACTAGCGGGCACAGATACGCAGTATTTT. Protein: CSPRLAGTDTQYF.

The chain uses TRBV7-6 and TRBJ1-5, with D unresolved. Germline CDR1 and CDR2: SGHVS and FNYEAQ. V dropped 0 bases and J dropped 7 bases, with 7 bases sitting between them. The CDR3 spans 13 residues. The CDR3 loop is CASSLAFSQPQHF. The CDR3 DNA is TGTGCCAGCAGCTTAGCTTTTTCCCAGCCCCAGCATTTT.

This clonotype has ten or more counts. The rearrangement joins TRBV7-2 to TRBJ2-3, with D possibly matching TRBD1 (6 bases). V gave up 5 bases and J gave up 1 base, with 13 bases separating them. CDR1 and CDR2 (germline): SGHTA, FQGNSA. This CDR3 spans 15 amino acids. CDR3 region: CASSLPPGGTDTQYF. The CDR3 nucleotides are TGTGCCAGCAGCCTCCCGCCAGGGGGCACAGATACGCAGTATTTT.

V usage is TRBV20-1 and J usage is TRBJ2-7; no clear D gene. V was shortened by 2 bases and J by 1 base, with 6 bases between the two germline ends. This CDR3 spans 12 amino acids. Germline V lookup: CDR1 DFQATT, CDR2 SNEGSKA (reference sequence). CDR3 in amino acids: CSARMDSYEQYF. The CDR3 region has the DNA TGCAGTGCTAGAATGGATTCCTACGAGCAGTACTTC.

This clonotype was found a few times. The gene calls are TRBV6-2 or TRBV6-3 and TRBJ2-7, with TRBD2 as a possible D gene (6 bases). CDR3 length: 14 amino acids. The germline gives CDR1 MNHEY, CDR2 SVGEGT. Trimming shortened V by 5 bases and J by 2 bases, and 13 bases separated the two germline ends. DNA for the CDR3: TGTGCCAGCAGTGTACTAGCCAGGACCTACGAGCAGTACTTC. This gives the protein CASSVLARTYEQYF.